The 30 T cell receptor beta chains given below trace back to one sample, sequenced in a study of a mutant IDH1 vaccine in newly diagnosed glioma. Specified time point: baseline, week 1 (first vaccination visit). The treatment was: pre-vaccination baseline after standard-of-care therapy. TCRdb's copy holds only in-frame clones and misses some; the assay was immunoSEQ multiplex PCR. Of roughly 16,000 clones in the sample, about 80% are singletons; the top ten hold 9% to 10%. The sample was PBMCs, taken from a glioma patient treated with radiotherapy, temozolomide or both. The receptors shown here come from a man aged 35 to 55 with glioma.

This clone was observed a few times. J is TRBJ1-2 and V is TRBV27; no clear D gene. Trimming left V 2 bases short and J 4 bases short, with 11 bases between. The CDR3 has 14 amino acids. CDR1 and CDR2 from the germline V gene are MNHEY and SMNVEV (reference sequence). This CDR3 is CASSLGGPGYGYTF. As DNA, the CDR3 is TGTGCCAGCAGTTTAGGAGGTCCAGGCTATGGCTACACCTTC.

This chain connects TRBV6-6 to TRBJ1-3, with D uncertain. V was shortened by 5 bases and J by 0 bases, with 8 bases between the two germline ends. The CDR3 length is 14 residues. Germline V lookup: CDR1 MNHNY, CDR2 SVGAGI (reference sequence). CDR3 in amino acids: CASSRESSGNTIYF. CDR3 coding DNA: TGTGCCAGCAGTCGAGAGTCCTCTGGAAACACCATATATTTT.

The V and J genes are TRBV19 and TRBJ2-7, with TRBD1 matching 10 bases. V trimming: 9 bases; J trimming: 6 bases; junction bases outside the gene matches: 8. There are 13 residues in the CDR3. Looked up from germline, CDR1 is LNHDA and CDR2 is SQIVND (reference sequence). In DNA, the CDR3 is TGTGCCAGCCGAGGGACAGGGGACATCGAGCAGTACTTC. Its translation is CASRGTGDIEQYF.

This clone was observed once. V is TRBV10-1 and J is TRBJ1-1; 7 bases are a match to TRBD1. Germline V lookup: CDR1 WNHNN, CDR2 SYGVQD (reference sequence). The V and J ends lost 9 bases and 2 bases, in that order; junction bases with no gene match: 9. CDR3 length equals 14 residues. CDR3 nucleotides: TGCGCCAGTACCGGGACAGAGGTTAACACTGAAGCTTTCTTT. Protein sequence: CASTGTEVNTEAFF.

As regards this clone: Other DNA sequences from this sample encode an identical CDR3 as well. The chain carries TRBV4-1 and TRBJ2-7, with no clear D. Trimming cost V 0 bases and J 2 bases, with 5 bases left between them. The CDR3 has 13 residues. Germline CDR1 is MGHRA and CDR2 is YSYEKL. The CDR3 DNA is TGCGCCAGCAGCCAAGATCTGACCTACGAGCAGTACTTC. Translating gives CASSQDLTYEQYF.

The CDR3 reads CASSLASHGLEAFF. CDR3 DNA: TGTGCCAGCAGCTTAGCCTCACACGGACTCGAAGCTTTCTTT. This sequence joins TRBV11-3 and TRBJ1-1, with D unclear. CDR1 SGHNT and CDR2 YENEEA come from the germline V gene. Trimming left V 1 base short and J 8 bases short, with 14 bases between. The CDR3 is 14 amino acids. The whole variable domain, filled in from reference TRBV11-3 and TRBJ1-1, reads EAGVVQSPRYKIIEKKQPVAFWCNPISGHNTLYWYLQNLGQGPELLIRYENEEAVDDSQLPKDRFSAERLKGVDSTLKIQPAELGDSAVYLCASSLASHGLEAFFGQGTRLTVV.

The chain links TRBV6-1 to TRBJ1-5; the D is unclear. Germline V gene lookup returns CDR1 MNHNS and CDR2 SASEGT. The CDR3 loop spans 15 amino acids. V lost 0 bases, J lost 9 bases, and 15 bases lay in between. The CDR3 loop reads CASSEALGSQLPQHF. The CDR3 DNA is TGTGCCAGCAGTGAAGCGCTAGGGTCCCAATTGCCCCAGCATTTT.

This chain connects TRBV9 to TRBJ1-1; D remains unclear. Germline V gene lookup returns CDR1 SGDLS and CDR2 YYNGEE. CDR3 size: 13 residues. V shed 0 bases and J shed 4 bases, with 7 bases lying between them. The CDR3 DNA is TGTGCCAGCAGCGTAGATTGGAGCACTGAAGCTTTCTTT. Encoded protein: CASSVDWSTEAFF.

The chain uses TRBV7-9 and TRBJ2-6, with D possibly matching TRBD1 (5 bases). Germline-derived CDR1 and CDR2 are SEHNR and FQNEAQ (reference sequence). The length of the CDR3 is 15 residues. The V gene lost 6 bases and the J gene lost 11 bases, with 20 bases spanning the gap. CDR3 nucleotides: TGTGCCAGCAGTTCGGCAGGGAAAAACCTAGACGTCCTGACTTTC. Translated: CASSSAGKNLDVLTF.

To note about this clone: A junction end diverges from the germline sequence, so it may reflect a read error. In the same sample, other DNA sequences code for this CDR3. The chain carries TRBV7-9 and TRBJ2-2; TRBD2 is a possible D gene (5 bases). This CDR3 is 18 amino acids long. Germline CDR1 is SEHNR and CDR2 is FQNEAQ (reference sequence). CDR3 protein: CASSLTQIAGGNTGELFF. DNA for the CDR3: TGCGCCAGCAGCTTAACTCAGATTGCGGGTGGTAACACCGGGGAGCTGTTTTTT.

The rearrangement uses TRBV6-1 and TRBJ2-3; 12 nucleotides agree with TRBD2. CDR3 length equals 14 residues. The germline gives CDR1 MNHNS, CDR2 SASEGT. V lost 7 bases, J lost 7 bases, and 6 bases stayed unmatched. The CDR3 nucleotides read TGTGCCAGCATGACTAGCGGGAGTTTCAATACGCAGTATTTT. Its protein product is CASMTSGSFNTQYF.

This rearrangement joins TRBV29-1 to TRBJ2-1; D possibly corresponds to TRBD1 (5 bases). Trimming stripped 4 bases from V and 1 base from J, with 11 bases between. The CDR3 spans 14 residues. Germline CDR1 is SQVTM and CDR2 is ANQGSEA. CDR3 sequence: CSVVVSGSYNEQFF. DNA for the CDR3: TGCAGCGTTGTTGTATCAGGGTCCTACAATGAGCAGTTCTTC.

The chain is built from TRBV19 and TRBJ2-1; 8 nucleotides line up with TRBD2. The germline V gene has CDR1 LNHDA and CDR2 SQIVND (reference sequence). J gave up 6 bases and V 4 bases, and 2 bases lay outside the gene matches. CDR3 length equals 13 residues. The CDR3 region has the DNA TGTGCCAGTAGTAGGACTAGCACCAATGAGCAGTTCTTC. Translation gives CASSRTSTNEQFF.

The chain employs TRBV27 and TRBJ2-1; D is perhaps TRBD2 (6 bases). Trimming cost V 6 bases and J 4 bases, with 19 bases left between them. The CDR3 totals 16 residues. Germline CDR1 and CDR2: MNHEY and SMNVEV (reference sequence). CDR3 sequence: CASSLTRPDLYNEQFF. Written as DNA, the CDR3 is TGTGCCAGCAGCTTGACTAGGCCCGATTTATACAATGAGCAGTTCTTC.

The CDR3 region is CASSPLAGGGYTGELFF. The CDR3 region has the DNA TGCGCCAGCAGCCCCCTGGCGGGAGGAGGGTACACCGGGGAGCTGTTTTTT. V is TRBV5-1 and J is TRBJ2-2; 8 bases align to TRBD2. The length of the CDR3 is 17 residues. After removal of 4 bases from V and 3 bases from J, the junction contained 11 bases not matched to a gene. Germline V gene sequence: CDR1 SGHRS, CDR2 YFSETQ.

This chain joins TRBV2 and TRBJ2-5; TRBD1 matches at 7 bases. Germline V gene data show CDR1 as SNHLY and CDR2 as FYNNEI. Trimming removed 7 bases from V and 1 base from J; junction bases left unmatched: 6. This CDR3 contains 14 residues. Here the CDR3 DNA reads TGTGCCAGCACCTTAGGGACAGCCCAAGAGACCCAGTACTTC. This codes for CASTLGTAQETQYF.

This chain connects TRBV7-9 to TRBJ2-5; TRBD1 aligns across 9 bases. Losses at the gene ends were 4 bases for V and 10 bases for J; bases not matched to a gene: 7. The germline CDR1 and CDR2 sequences are SEHNR and FQNEAQ (reference sequence). This CDR3 comprises 13 residues. Here the CDR3 reads CASSSGTGRVQYF. The DNA for the CDR3 is TGTGCCAGCAGCTCCGGGACAGGGAGGGTCCAGTACTTC.

The gene calls are TRBV5-6 and TRBJ1-1; tentative D call: TRBD1 (6 bases). The CDR3 loop spans 15 amino acids. Trimming stripped 0 bases from V and 6 bases from J, with 15 bases between. Germline assignment: CDR1 SGHDT and CDR2 YYEEEE. The CDR3 protein is CASSLDWGPAAEAFF. The CDR3 bases are TGTGCCAGCAGCTTGGACTGGGGGCCGGCGGCTGAAGCTTTCTTT. The whole variable domain, remainder taken from reference TRBV5-6 and TRBJ1-1, is DAGVTQSPTHLIKTRGQQVTLRCSPKSGHDTVSWYQQALGQGPQFIFQYYEEEERQRGNFPDRFSGHQFPNYSSELNVNALLLGDSALYLCASSLDWGPAAEAFFGQGTRLTVV.

This clone was detected a few times. The V gene is TRBV9, the J gene TRBJ1-6, with D possibly TRBD1 on 5 matching bases. The V gene's germline CDR1 is SGDLS and CDR2 YYNGEE. Trimming removed 3 bases at V and 8 bases at J, with 12 bases between. This CDR3 is built from 14 residues. DNA of the CDR3: TGTGCCAGCAGCGCCCAGGGCTGGGATTCACCCCTCCACTTT. Its translation: CASSAQGWDSPLHF. The variable domain in full, with the rest retrieved from reference TRBV9 and TRBJ1-6, is DSGVTQTPKHLITATGQRVTLRCSPRSGDLSVYWYQQSLDQGLQFLIQYYNGEERAKGNILERFSAQQFPDLHSELNLSSLELGDSALYFCASSAQGWDSPLHFGNGTRLTVT.

The chain couples TRBV5-4 to TRBJ1-2, with D unclear. V was cut by 4 bases and J by 5 bases, with 12 bases left in between. The V gene's germline CDR1 is SGHNT and CDR2 YYREEE (reference sequence). This CDR3 is built from 13 residues. As DNA, the CDR3 is TGTGCCAGCAGCCCGGGAGGTGGGTATGGCTACACCTTC. Encoded protein: CASSPGGGYGYTF.

This rearrangement joins TRBV19 to TRBJ2-3; D is tentatively TRBD1 or TRBD2 (6 bases each). V lost 3 bases, J lost 8 bases, and 21 bases lay in between. The germline gives CDR1 LNHDA, CDR2 SQIVND (reference sequence). The CDR3 contains 16 residues. In DNA form, the CDR3 reads TGTGCCAGTAGTATCTCACGCGGGACAAAGCTCGGTACGCAGTATTTT. The encoded protein is CASSISRGTKLGTQYF.

The chain recombines TRBV7-6 with TRBJ1-3, with D hard to call. The CDR3 has 14 amino acids. Trimming left V 2 bases short and J 1 base short, with 6 bases between. Germline-derived CDR1 and CDR2 are SGHVS and FNYEAQ. CDR3 amino acids: CASSLSVSGNTIYF. Here the CDR3 DNA reads TGTGCCAGCAGCTTAAGTGTTTCTGGAAACACCATATATTTT.

The chain uses TRBV27 and TRBJ2-3; perhaps TRBD1 as D (6 bases). V was trimmed by 4 bases and J by 0 bases, leaving 14 bases between them. Germline-derived CDR1 and CDR2 are MNHEY and SMNVEV (reference sequence). The CDR3 runs to 16 residues. This chain's CDR3 is CASSSSGHRSTDTQYF. The CDR3 coding sequence is TGTGCCAGCAGTTCATCGGGACATCGTAGCACAGATACGCAGTATTTT.

V gene TRBV6-5 combines with J gene TRBJ1-2; 7 bases agree with TRBD1. Germline loops: CDR1 MNHEY, CDR2 SVGAGI. Trimming at V came to 5 bases and at J to 4 bases, leaving 7 bases not matched to a gene. The CDR3 has 14 amino acids. Here the CDR3 DNA reads TGTGCCAGCAGTACTGACAGGGTTGGCTATGGCTACACCTTC. It is translated as CASSTDRVGYGYTF.

J is TRBJ1-5 and V is TRBV6-6, with D possibly matching TRBD1 (6 bases). Germline assignment: CDR1 MNHNY and CDR2 SVGAGI (reference sequence). The CDR3 contains 16 residues. V lost 6 bases and J 9 bases, leaving 24 bases between the germline ends. CDR3 protein: CASRPGRFTEGGPQHF. Written as DNA, the CDR3 is TGTGCCAGCAGACCGGGGAGATTTACGGAGGGGGGGCCCCAGCATTTT.

The chain uses TRBV29-1 and TRBJ2-3; D is unclear. The CDR3 is made up of 12 amino acids. Germline CDR1 reads SQVTM; CDR2 reads ANQGSEA. The V end lost 3 bases, the J end lost 0 bases, and 4 bases lay between the germline ends. In DNA form, the CDR3 reads TGCAGCGTTGAGGCCAGCACAGATACGCAGTATTTT. This encodes CSVEASTDTQYF.

V and J are TRBV11-2 and TRBJ2-1, with TRBD2 matching 9 bases. The CDR3 length is 16 residues. CDR1 and CDR2 (germline): SGHAT, FQNNGV. Losses at the gene ends were 1 base for V and 4 bases for J; bases not matched to a gene: 5. CDR3: CASSLGPSGVYNEQFF. The CDR3 DNA is TGTGCCAGCAGCTTAGGGCCTAGCGGGGTGTACAATGAGCAGTTCTTC.

The V call is TRBV19, the J call TRBJ1-5; 7 bases are shared with TRBD1. Germline CDR1 reads LNHDA; CDR2 reads SQIVND (reference sequence). This CDR3 comprises 12 residues. V shed 8 bases and J 6 bases; nucleotides not matched to a gene: 4. In DNA form, the CDR3 reads TGTGCCAGTTCACAGGGGCTTCAGCCCCAGCATTTT. This translates into CASSQGLQPQHF.

This chain links TRBV7-6 with TRBJ2-1, with 8 bases that match TRBD2. The CDR3 has 18 residues. Per germline, CDR1 SGHVS and CDR2 FNYEAQ. Trimming cost V 3 bases and J 5 bases; bases outside gene matches: 15. The CDR3 nucleotides are TGTGCCAGCAGCTTTATACCACCTCAGAGCGGGAGAGACAATGAGCAGTTCTTC. Its translation: CASSFIPPQSGRDNEQFF. Based on the CDR3 plus reference TRBV7-6 and TRBJ2-1, the full variable domain is GAGVSQSPRYKVTKRGQDVALRCDPISGHVSLYWYRQALGQGPEFLTYFNYEAQQDKSGLPNDRFSAERPEGSISTLTIQRTEQRDSAMYRCASSFIPPQSGRDNEQFFGPGTRLTVL.

This sequence joins TRBV29-1 and TRBJ2-1; D uncertain. Per the germline V gene, CDR1 is SQVTM and CDR2 is ANQGSEA. Trimming pared 3 bases from V and 4 bases from J, leaving 10 bases between. The CDR3 contains 13 residues. CDR3: CSVDASRYNEQFF. CDR3 DNA: TGCAGCGTTGACGCCAGCAGATACAATGAGCAGTTCTTC.